This record looks at one TCR beta chain sequence and its context. TCRalpha and TCRbeta libraries used 5'RACE with constant-segment primers and UMIs. Using its own MiXCR run on the 5' RACE reads, TCRdb lists one record per CDR3 protein. The table shows tens of thousands of distinct CDR3 sequences, with 7% to 8% occurring only once. This sample is part of a study of T-cell memory formation after mild COVID-19. Study in general: TCR clusters largely stayed donor specific.

Germline V gene lookup returns CDR1 SGHVS and CDR2 FNYEAQ. This CDR3 region has 15 residues. The V and J ends lost 5 bases and 8 bases, in that order; junction bases with no gene match: 9. The rearrangement joins TRBV7-6 to TRBJ1-2; 12 nucleotides align to TRBD1. The clonotype comes from a man in his late teens or twenties who had mild COVID-19 (a few samples of this study predate the infection). Cell type and time point are not known. Sequenced material: PBMCs or a T cell subset sorted from them (not recorded which). The CDR3 sequence: CASSIGTGGRNGYTF. As DNA, the CDR3 is TGTGCCAGCAGCATCGGGACAGGGGGCAGGAACGGCTACACCTTC.